The 17 T cell receptor beta chains presented below share a single source sample, sequenced in a study of T cells in women clearing cervical HPV infection. Repertoires were generated with immunoSEQ multiplex PCR, while TCRdb's copy carries only in-frame clones and drops some. Here the sample table reports under 35,000 clones. The sequencing input was blood buffy coat. The receptors stem from a woman between 18 and 69 years old with a cervical HPV16 infection that either progressed to CIN3+ or cleared (not recorded which).

Turning to this clone: The read gets to within 3 residues of the CDR3 end, and the germline J gene fills in the rest. The chain combines TRBV10-2 with TRBJ1-2; D is unclear. Trimming took off 0 bases at V and 2 bases at J, with 7 bases between the two ends. Germline V gene lookup returns CDR1 WSHSY and CDR2 SAAADI. This CDR3 region has 14 residues. The CDR3 bases that were read are TGCGCCAGCAGTGAGTCAGGAGGGAACTATGGC. This gives the protein CASSESGGNYG. The whole CDR3 protein reads CASSESGGNYGYTF.

The CDR3 sequence is CASKFLYQETQYF. CDR3 DNA, as far as it was read: TGTGCCAGCAAATTCTTGTACCAAGAGACC. V and J are TRBV27 and TRBJ2-5; D unclear. The CDR3 end falls 3 residues outside the read, so it is completed with the germline J gene. The V end lost 7 bases, the J end lost 0 bases, and 9 bases lay between the germline ends. The CDR3 consists of 13 residues. Germline V gene sequence: CDR1 MNHEY, CDR2 SMNVEV (reference sequence).

A remark on this clone: The read stops 3 residues short of the end of the CDR3; the missing end is completed from the germline J gene. The chain links TRBV25-1 to TRBJ1-6; 8 bases map to TRBD1. The CDR3 covers 14 residues. J gave up 9 bases and V 3 bases, and 4 bases lay outside the gene matches. Germline CDR1 reads MGHDK; CDR2 reads SYGVNS. The sequenced part of the CDR3 DNA is TGTGCCAGCAGTGAGGACAGGGAGGCTTCACCC. This encodes CASSEDREASP. The full CDR3 sequence reads CASSEDREASPLHF.

The CDR3 spells CASSKIRTGRRTEAFF. The CDR3 DNA, read in part, is TGTGCCAGTAGCAAAATTAGGACAGGGAGAAGGACTGAA. V gene TRBV19 combines with J gene TRBJ1-1, with 8 nucleotides matching TRBD1. The sequence runs out 3 residues before the end of the CDR3; the remainder is reconstructed from the germline J gene. The J segment lost 5 bases and the V segment lost 6 bases, leaving 14 bases of the junction unmatched. The CDR3 has 16 residues. The V gene's germline CDR1 is LNHDA and CDR2 SQIVND (reference sequence).

Concerning this clone: Coverage ceases 3 residues before the CDR3 finishes, and the germline J gene fills in the end. The chain is built from TRBV30 and TRBJ1-2; 7 bases align to TRBD1. Germline lookup yields CDR1 GTSNPN and CDR2 SVGIG (reference sequence). CDR3 length: 17 residues. This CDR3 is CAWSFGTSGRGLNDYTF. The CDR3 bases that were read are TGTGCCTGGAGTTTTGGGACTAGCGGGAGGGGGCTCAATGAC.

Points on this clone: The CDR3 is cut off 3 residues early in the read; its end comes from the germline J gene. The chain uses TRBV5-1 and TRBJ2-7, with D uncertain. CDR3 length: 13 residues. Germline lookup yields CDR1 SGHRS and CDR2 YFSETQ. Trimming cost V 2 bases and J 3 bases, with 9 bases left between them. CDR3 sequence reads: CASSFSSGYEQYF. The covered CDR3 bases are TGCGCCAGCAGCTTTAGTTCCGGCTACGAG.

In the case of this clone: The missing CDR3 end, 3 residues past where the read stops, is filled in from the germline J gene. The J gene is TRBJ2-7, the V gene TRBV11-2, with 8 bases aligning to TRBD1. V shed 3 bases and J 4 bases; nucleotides not matched to a gene: 8. Germline-derived CDR1 and CDR2 are SGHAT and FQNNGV. The CDR3 consists of 15 residues. CDR3 sequence: CASSFGQGALYEQYF. CDR3 bases read: TGTGCCAGCAGCTTCGGGCAGGGGGCCTTATACGAG.

Remarks on this clone: Read sequence stops 3 residues before the CDR3 end, and the germline J gene provides the missing end. This chain links TRBV7-9 with TRBJ2-2, with a possible D match to TRBD1 (6 bases). Per germline, CDR1 SEHNR and CDR2 FQNEAQ (reference sequence). This CDR3 has 14 amino acids. Incomplete CDR3 DNA: TGTGCCAGCAGCTCGGACAGTTCAGGCGAAAAG. Amino acids: CASSSDSSGEK. The whole CDR3 sequence is CASSSDSSGEKLFF.

A word on this clone: Coverage ceases 3 residues before the CDR3 finishes, and the germline J gene fills in the end. J is TRBJ2-7 and V is TRBV5-5, with D uncertain. V dropped 7 bases and J dropped 2 bases, with 19 bases sitting between them. Germline V lookup: CDR1 SGHKS, CDR2 YYEKEE (reference sequence). The CDR3 consists of 15 residues. This chain's CDR3 is CASHRAPGVTYEQYF. CDR3 DNA, as far as it was read: TGTGCCAGCCACCGTGCCCCCGGTGTTACCTACGAG.

Comment on this clone: The read gets to within 3 residues of the CDR3 end, and the germline J gene fills in the rest. The sample holds other DNA sequences that translate to the same CDR3. The chain joins TRBV5-1 to TRBJ1-3; D is possibly TRBD1 (5 bases). Germline loops: CDR1 SGHRS, CDR2 YFSETQ. This CDR3 region has 18 residues. Trimming shortened V by 2 bases and J by 0 bases, and 18 bases separated the two germline ends. CDR3 sequence: CASSLRSPQDHSGNTIYF. CDR3 DNA (partial): TGCGCCAGCAGCTTACGGTCCCCACAGGATCACTCTGGAAACACC.

Details on this clone: Read data end 3 residues before the CDR3 end; the end is taken from the germline J gene. The gene calls are TRBV29-1 and TRBJ1-1; no firm D call. CDR3 length equals 11 residues. The germline CDR1 and CDR2 sequences are SQVTM and ANQGSEA. CDR3 sequence: CSVEGISDAFF. CDR3 DNA, as far as it was read: TGCAGCGTTGAAGGCATCAGCGAC.

CDR3 DNA, as far as it was read: TGCAGTGCTAGAGAGCTAGCGGGAGGATCGTCTTACAATGAG. As protein: CSARELAGGSSYNE. The complete CDR3 reads CSARELAGGSSYNEQFF. The V and J genes are TRBV20-1 and TRBJ2-1; TRBD2 aligns across 11 bases. The read ends 3 residues before the CDR3 terminus; that terminus is restored from the germline J gene. This CDR3 has 17 residues. V lost 0 bases to trimming and J lost 4 bases; unmatched junction nucleotides: 8. CDR1 is DFQATT and CDR2 is SNEGSKA in the germline V gene (reference sequence).

The CDR3 loop reads CASSLGGSTNEKLFF. The sequenced part of the CDR3 DNA is TGTGCCAGCAGCTTAGGAGGATCAACTAATGAAAAG. The V gene is TRBV5-5, the J gene TRBJ2-2, with TRBD2 as a possible D gene (5 bases). From the germline J gene comes the end of the CDR3, since the read stops 3 residues before it. The CDR3 extends over 15 amino acids. CDR1 and CDR2 from the germline V gene are SGHKS and YYEKEE (reference sequence). Full variable domain (remainder filled in from reference TRBV5-5 and TRBJ2-2): DAGVTQSPTHLIKTRGQQVTLRCSPISGHKSVSWYQQVLGQGPQFIFQYYEKEERGRGNFPDRFSARQFPNYSSELNVNALLLGDSALYLCASSLGGSTNEKLFFGEGSRLTVL.

Comments on this clone: The read falls 3 residues short of the CDR3 end, and the missing part is taken from the germline J gene. This chain uses TRBV20-1 with TRBJ2-1; TRBD2 aligns across 8 bases. The CDR3 is made up of 17 amino acids. The germline gives CDR1 DFQATT, CDR2 SNEGSKA (reference sequence). V lost 1 base and J lost 9; bases outside the gene matches: 17. The CDR3 DNA, read in part, is TGCAGTGCTAGAGGAACAGCGGGAGCGATTTTTTCTGCTGAG. Translation gives CSARGTAGAIFSAE. The CDR3 in its entirety is CSARGTAGAIFSAEQFF.

About this clone: The read ends 3 residues shy of where the CDR3 ends; the end is completed using the germline J gene. At the DNA level, this CDR3 is encoded by other sequences in the same sample as well. The chain carries TRBV18 and TRBJ1-1; 8 nucleotides match TRBD1. The CDR3 is 15 residues long. In germline, CDR1 is KGHSH, CDR2 LQKENI. CDR3 bases read: TGTGCCAGCTCACCACCGACAGGGGACGAGAGGACC. This gives the protein CASSPPTGDERT. The whole CDR3 sequence is CASSPPTGDERTAFF.

A note on this clone: The sequence runs out 3 residues before the end of the CDR3; the remainder is reconstructed from the germline J gene. This sequence joins TRBV6-1 and TRBJ1-4; unclear D gene. The ends were cut back, 4 bases at V and 5 bases at J, with 11 bases in the middle. This CDR3 has 14 amino acids. The germline gives CDR1 MNHNS, CDR2 SASEGT. The DNA read from the CDR3 is TGTGCCAGCAGTGTAATAGGGTTAAATGAAAAA. Amino acids: CASSVIGLNEK. The entire CDR3 is CASSVIGLNEKLFF.

A note on this clone: The read ends 3 residues shy of where the CDR3 ends; the end is completed using the germline J gene. The chain carries TRBV5-4 and TRBJ2-3, with TRBD2 matching over 10 bases. Germline V lookup: CDR1 SGHNT, CDR2 YYREEE (reference sequence). The CDR3 extends over 16 amino acids. V trimming: 0 bases; J trimming: 4 bases; junction bases outside the gene matches: 5. The CDR3 protein is CASSLDRTSGADTQYF. The CDR3 DNA, read in part, is TGTGCCAGCAGCTTGGACCGGACTAGCGGAGCAGATACG.